This TCR beta chain is from a study of blood T cell repertoires in COVID-19 (dated by TCRdb to the early 2020s). Context from the whole study: Collaborator samples came from the United States, Italy and Spain and covered acute and convalescent phases of COVID-19. The prospective study material was composed of cDNA or gDNA derived from T cells, B-cell-depleted T cells, or PBMCs. Deeply sampled blood TCRbeta repertoires from subjects exposed to, actively infected with, or recovered from COVID-19 were included in the dataset. The repertoires were made available in a free public database intended to serve as a resource for research on the immune response to SARS-CoV-2. Samples were obtained from the ongoing ImmuneRACE study (first 160 participants) and from about 1,300 subjects provided by 6 global collaborators. A de-identified subject ID, COVID-19 status, age in years and sex were almost always included in the sample metadata. Where available, HLA class I and class II types were taken from metadata supplied by the sample provider and were not determined by assay-based typing.

A remark on this clone: Its target antigen remains unknown. Base qualities are not recorded, but no much larger clone differs from it by a single base.

In the prospective study, participants were about 18 to 95 years old, resided in around 25 geographic areas of the United States, and were enrolled through a virtual design. Cohort assignment in the prospective study relied on participant-reported clinical history from a screening survey and a study questionnaire. Recovered participants in ImmuneRACE Cohort 3 were defined as having two consecutive negative NP/OP PCR tests, clearance from a healthcare professional, or resolution of symptoms. Each participant in the prospective study had whole blood, serum and a nasopharyngeal or oropharyngeal swab collected by mobile phlebotomists. Participants in the prospective study had the option to provide additional blood draws and questionnaires over a roughly two-month period. Before DNA extraction, prospective study blood samples were shipped either frozen or at room temperature. What the study reported, not specific to this receptor: How much clinical and demographic metadata was included differed by source and by participant, and the metadata was provided uncurated.

The CDR3 covers 16 residues, taking in both the cysteine and the phenylalanine. Of all the DNA, just the CDR3 is kept, 48 bases in frame from base 1. Ends trimmed: V by 0 bases, J by 5 bases; bases unmatched to a gene: 9. In the germline V gene (reference sequence), CDR1 corresponds to LNHNV and CDR2 to YYDKDF. TCRbeta CDR3 regions were amplified from genomic DNA using the immunoSEQ Assay, a bias-controlled multiplex PCR. The study's own analysis went as follows. Nucleated cell counts per sample were estimated from amplification of reference gene primers within the assay. Sequence reads were collapsed and filtered to measure the absolute abundance of every unique TCRbeta CDR3 rearrangement. For each sample, productive Simpson clonality was calculated by taking the square root of Simpson's diversity index across productive rearrangements. This is the immuneACCESS table as TCRdb keeps it, with only in-frame sequences that have V and J called. A part of the clones is gone; compared with another copy, unresolved V genes explain less than half, and the rest is unexplained. V and J calls and clone size are given by that table; D and trimming were obtained from the DNA. The sample yields a few hundred thousand clones; under 90% were counted once. Less than 2% of the sample lies in the top ten.

The sequence derives from a woman in her twenties or thirties who had recovered from COVID-19. Sequences were obtained from PBMCs or T cells enriched from blood (not recorded which). The V and J genes are TRBV15 and TRBJ1-2, and 7 bases in between align with TRBD1. The CDR3 here reads CATSREMQGQRYGYTF. The sequence in DNA is TGTGCCACCAGCAGAGAGATGCAGGGACAGCGTTATGGCTACACCTTC.